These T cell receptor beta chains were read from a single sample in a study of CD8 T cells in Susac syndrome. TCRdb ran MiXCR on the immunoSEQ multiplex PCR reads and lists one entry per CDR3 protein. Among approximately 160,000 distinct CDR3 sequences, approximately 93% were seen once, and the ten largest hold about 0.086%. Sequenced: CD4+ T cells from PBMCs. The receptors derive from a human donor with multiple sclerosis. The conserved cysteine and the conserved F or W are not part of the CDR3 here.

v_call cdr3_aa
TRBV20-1 SATGTVDTEAF
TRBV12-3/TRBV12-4 ASSRGGRGLTEAF
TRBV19 ASSQAGVNEQF
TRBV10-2 ASSAAGPYEQY
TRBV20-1 SAQREVTGEQY
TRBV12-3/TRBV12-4 ASITWGQGNPGELF
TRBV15 ATSRDRDTQY
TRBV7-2 ATAHGSGYEQY
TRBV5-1 ASRRIANTGELF
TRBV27 ASSSAAVASGDYEQF
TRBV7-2 ASSLVGSGANVLT
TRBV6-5 ASSYSAWVNTEAF
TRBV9 ASSVEARQETQY
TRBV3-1 ASSPRGRGYTEAF
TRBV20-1 SALQGRVTEAF
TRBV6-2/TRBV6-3 ASSYSNVFGY
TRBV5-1 ASRRGSEGTEAF
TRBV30 ACRLAGPPDTQY
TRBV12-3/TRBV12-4 ASKDSNQPQH
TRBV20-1 SASSGRGDTEAF
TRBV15 ATSRDREGTGTYEQY
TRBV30 AWSVQSEAF
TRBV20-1 SARVSGEDTEAF
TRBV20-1 SARPERYEQY
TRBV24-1 ATSDPGTSGTEQF
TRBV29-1 SVATGTSYNEQF
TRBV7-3 ASSLTRERDNEQF
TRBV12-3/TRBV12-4 ASRDGLHQPQH
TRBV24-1 ATSLRDRANEQF
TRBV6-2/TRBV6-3 ASSYIPSSNNQPQH